What follows are 10 T cell receptor beta chains derived from one specimen sequenced in a study of CD8 T cells in Susac syndrome. The RNA input was 0.5 to 1 ug, and it was reverse transcribed with random hexamers. One entry per CDR3 protein, called by TCRdb with MiXCR from the immunoSEQ multiplex PCR reads. The sample shows 150,000 to 200,000 distinct CDR3 sequences, around 94% of them seen only once. Sequenced material: CD4+ T cells from PBMCs. The source of these receptors is a human donor in good health.

This chain uses TRBV29-1 with TRBJ1-2; no reliable D call. Trimming took off 4 bases at V and 3 bases at J, with 12 bases between the two ends. The germline V gene has CDR1 SQVTM and CDR2 ANQGSEA. There are 13 residues in the CDR3. CDR3 loop: CSVVRGIDYGYTF. CDR3 DNA sequence: TGCAGCGTTGTTCGGGGTATTGACTATGGCTACACCTTC.

The chain has TRBV5-4 and TRBJ1-6, with 10 bases identical to TRBD1. This CDR3 has 15 amino acids. The germline V gene encodes CDR1 SGHNT and CDR2 YYREEE (reference sequence). V dropped 0 bases and J dropped 11; count of bases not matched to a gene: 5. The CDR3 is CASSLGQGAGAPLHF. The DNA for the CDR3 is TGTGCCAGCAGCTTGGGACAGGGGGCAGGTGCACCCCTCCACTTT.

The rearrangement links TRBV3-1 to TRBJ2-1; 8 bases fit TRBD2. This CDR3 has 14 amino acids. V lost 5 bases and J lost 7; bases outside the gene matches: 7. CDR1 and CDR2 (germline): LGHDT, YNNKEL (reference sequence). CDR3 loop: CASSSSTGGNEQFF. CDR3 sequence (DNA): TGTGCCAGCAGCTCGAGCACGGGGGGGAATGAGCAGTTCTTC.

This chain's CDR3 is CSASSPRPMIEQYF. Written as DNA, the CDR3 is TGCAGTGCTAGCTCCCCGCGGCCCATGATAGAGCAGTACTTC. V gene TRBV20-1 combines with J gene TRBJ2-7; no clear D gene. Trimming removed 3 bases from V and 7 bases from J, with 19 bases in between. Germline assignment: CDR1 DFQATT and CDR2 SNEGSKA (reference sequence). The CDR3 is 14 amino acids.

This chain connects TRBV12-3 or TRBV12-4 to TRBJ1-5; TRBD1 matches 7 bases. Trimming cost V 1 base and J 0 bases; bases outside gene matches: 15. The CDR3 totals 20 residues. The CDR3 spells CASSLGGGGAGIVSNQPQHF. The CDR3 DNA sequence: TGTGCCAGCAGTTTAGGTGGAGGGGGCGCTGGTATAGTTAGCAATCAGCCCCAGCATTTT.

The chain is built from TRBV2 and TRBJ2-7; a weak D match, TRBD2 (5 bases). The CDR3 loop spans 15 amino acids. Trimming pared 3 bases from V and 0 bases from J, leaving 12 bases between. Germline V lookup: CDR1 SNHLY, CDR2 FYNNEI. Here the CDR3 reads CASSDPAATSYEQYF. CDR3 bases: TGTGCCAGCAGTGACCCAGCGGCGACCTCCTACGAGCAGTACTTC.

The CDR3 DNA reads as TGTGCCAGCAGCTCCGGGACGAAAGAGACCCAGTACTTC. It yields the protein CASSSGTKETQYF. This rearrangement joins TRBV5-6 to TRBJ2-5; the D call may be TRBD1 or TRBD2 (5 bases each). This CDR3 has 13 amino acids. The germline CDR1 and CDR2 sequences are SGHDT and YYEEEE. Trimming cost V 3 bases and J 3 bases, with 9 bases left between them. The variable domain in full, with the rest retrieved from reference TRBV5-6 and TRBJ2-5, is DAGVTQSPTHLIKTRGQQVTLRCSPKSGHDTVSWYQQALGQGPQFIFQYYEEEERQRGNFPDRFSGHQFPNYSSELNVNALLLGDSALYLCASSSGTKETQYFGPGTRLLVL.

The rearrangement links TRBV28 to TRBJ1-5; no clear D gene. The CDR3 has 15 residues. Germline values: CDR1 MDHEN, CDR2 SYDVKM. V shed 6 bases and J shed 5 bases, with 17 bases lying between them. For the CDR3, the DNA is TGTGCCAGCAGCCCCCCGAAGCGTAGAGATCAGCCCCAGCATTTT. Amino acid sequence: CASSPPKRRDQPQHF.

The rearrangement joins TRBV3-1 to TRBJ1-2; TRBD1 might be the D (6 bases). Trimming shortened V by 3 bases and J by 8 bases, and 10 bases separated the two germline ends. Germline lookup yields CDR1 LGHDT and CDR2 YNNKEL (reference sequence). The CDR3 contains 12 residues. CDR3 sequence: CASSQADSGYTF. The CDR3 DNA reads as TGTGCCAGCAGCCAGGCGGACAGCGGCTACACCTTC.

The V call is TRBV24-1, the J call TRBJ2-3; 11 bases match TRBD1. After removal of 6 bases from V and 1 base from J, the junction contained 5 bases not matched to a gene. Per germline, CDR1 KGHDR and CDR2 SFDVKD. The CDR3 loop spans 16 amino acids. CDR3 protein: CATSKGTGGGTDTQYF. The DNA of the CDR3 is TGTGCCACCAGTAAAGGGACAGGGGGAGGCACAGATACGCAGTATTTT.